This T cell receptor beta chain came from a study of T cells in localized non-small cell lung cancer. Study results and limitations: A denser population of T cells in blood accompanied longer overall survival. Measurement of T cell clonality placed uninvolved adjacent lung highest, above the level in tumor.

Trimming cost V 3 bases and J 9 bases, with 15 bases left between them. Germline-derived CDR1 and CDR2 are SQVTM and ANQGSEA. The CDR3 runs to 12 residues. In regard to this clone: Its antigen is currently unknown.

TCRdb's copy holds only in-frame clones and misses some; the assay was immunoSEQ multiplex PCR. The table includes 75,000 to 90,000 clones, around four fifths detected once. This material consisted of peripheral blood, taken before any cancer treatment. The sequence was collected from a man between 40 and 70 years old with stage I lung adenocarcinoma. The chain joins TRBV29-1 to TRBJ2-7; D ambiguous. The CDR3, as DNA: TGCAGCGTTGAGTCAACGCCTGGAAGGCAGTACTTC. Amino acid sequence: CSVESTPGRQYF.